A single sample gave rise to the 7 T cell receptor beta chains below, sequenced in a study of CD8 T cells in ankylosing spondylitis. One entry per CDR3 protein, called by TCRdb with MiXCR from the 5' RACE reads. In the table there are around 330,000 distinct CDR3 sequences, 11% of which are singletons. The sequenced sample was blood, either unsorted or a sorted T cell fraction (not recorded which). The receptors were gathered from a female donor with ankylosing spondylitis or in good health (not recorded which).

This clonotype has a count of ten or more. This chain links TRBV7-8 with TRBJ2-2; D assignment may be TRBD1 or TRBD2 (5 bases each). Germline values: CDR1 SGHVS, CDR2 FQNEAQ. The CDR3 loop spans 14 amino acids. Trimming took 3 bases from V and 7 from J, leaving 12 bases between them. CDR3 loop: CASSFTMGVGELFF. The CDR3 DNA is TGTGCCAGCAGCTTCACTATGGGGGTCGGGGAGCTGTTTTTT.

This clonotype was picked up a small number of times. The V and J genes are TRBV24-1 and TRBJ1-2; no reliable D call. The germline V gene has CDR1 KGHDR and CDR2 SFDVKD. Trimming shortened V by 5 bases and J by 2 bases, and 8 bases separated the two germline ends. The CDR3 runs 13 residues. The CDR3 coding sequence is TGTGCCACCAGTGTGACGCCGAACTATGGCTACACCTTC. It translates to CATSVTPNYGYTF.

In this sample, this clonotype turned up many times. The chain has TRBV12-3 or TRBV12-4 and TRBJ2-7, with TRBD2 matching 7 bases. V trimming: 1 base; J trimming: 3 bases; junction bases outside the gene matches: 3. The CDR3 runs 14 residues. The CDR3 DNA reads as TGTGCCAGCAGTTTAGGGGGGGGAGGCTACGAGCAGTACTTC. This encodes CASSLGGGGYEQYF.

This clonotype showed up many times. The rearrangement joins TRBV24-1 to TRBJ2-1, with D unresolved. This CDR3 is 13 amino acids long. Germline CDR1 reads KGHDR; CDR2 reads SFDVKD. V lost 9 bases and J 1 base, leaving 9 bases between the germline ends. In DNA, the CDR3 is TGTGCCACCTTAGGAAAATCCTACAATGAGCAGTTCTTC. Its protein is CATLGKSYNEQFF.

This clonotype was observed a handful of times. The rearrangement links TRBV2 to TRBJ2-1, with 9 positions matching TRBD1. The CDR3 contains 13 residues. CDR1 and CDR2 from the germline V gene are SNHLY and FYNNEI. Unmatched junction bases numbered 7, after V lost 8 bases and J lost 8 bases. Here the CDR3 reads CASLQGALDEQFF. DNA of the CDR3: TGTGCCAGCCTACAGGGGGCTTTGGATGAGCAGTTCTTC.

This clonotype was seen repeatedly, ten times or more. The V gene is TRBV9, the J gene TRBJ2-2; no firm D call. Germline lookup yields CDR1 SGDLS and CDR2 YYNGEE. Trimming cost V 0 bases and J 6 bases, with 3 bases left between them. CDR3 size: 12 residues. The CDR3 DNA reads TGTGCCAGCAGCGTAGTACCCGGGGAGCTGTTTTTT. It yields the protein CASSVVPGELFF.

This clonotype was detected ten times or more. This chain joins TRBV7-2 and TRBJ2-2, with unresolved D. Germline V gene data show CDR1 as SGHTA and CDR2 as FQGNSA. With 5 bases removed from V and 0 bases from J, the gap between germline ends came to 7 bases. The length of the CDR3 is 14 residues. Written as DNA, the CDR3 is TGTGCCAGCAGCCTAGTATCGAACACCGGGGAGCTGTTTTTT. Its translation is CASSLVSNTGELFF.